The T cell receptor beta chain described here comes from a study of blood T cell repertoires in COVID-19. Study overall: Specimens from acute and convalescent COVID-19 originated in the United States, Italy and Spain. Sample material is recorded as cDNA or gDNA derived from T cells, B-cell-depleted T cells, or PBMCs.

Assay used: immunoSEQ multiplex PCR; TCRdb lists only in-frame clones, some missing. The repertoire holds about 40,000 clones, with 80% to 90% as singletons. J gave up 2 bases and V 7 bases, and 7 bases lay outside the gene matches. The CDR3 sequence is 13 residues long. Germline V gives CDR1 SQVTM, CDR2 ANQGSEA. The rearrangement joins TRBV29-1 to TRBJ2-5; the match to TRBD2 covers 7 bases. The specimen was peripheral blood. This clonotype was obtained from a human donor in a cohort sampled during active COVID-19. The CDR3, as DNA: TGCAGCGGTGCCGGGGACTATCAAGAGACCCAGTACTTC. Protein: CSGAGDYQETQYF.